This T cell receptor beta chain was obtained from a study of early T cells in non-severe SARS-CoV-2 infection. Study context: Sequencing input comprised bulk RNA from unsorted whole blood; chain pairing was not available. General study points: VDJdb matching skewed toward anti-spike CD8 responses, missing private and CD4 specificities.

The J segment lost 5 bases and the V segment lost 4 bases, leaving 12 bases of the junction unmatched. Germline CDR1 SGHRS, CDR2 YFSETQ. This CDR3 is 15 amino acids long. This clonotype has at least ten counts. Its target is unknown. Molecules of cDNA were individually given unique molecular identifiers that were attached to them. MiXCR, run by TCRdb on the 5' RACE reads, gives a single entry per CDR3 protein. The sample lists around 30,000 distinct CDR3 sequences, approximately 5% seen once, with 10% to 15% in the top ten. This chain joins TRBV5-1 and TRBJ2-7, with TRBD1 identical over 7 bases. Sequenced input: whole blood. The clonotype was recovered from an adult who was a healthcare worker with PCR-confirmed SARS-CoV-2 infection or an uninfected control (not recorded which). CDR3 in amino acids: CASSIGQALVDEQYF. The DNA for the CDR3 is TGCGCCAGCAGCATCGGACAGGCTCTGGTCGACGAGCAGTACTTC.